This entry features one TCR beta chain sequence. The sample originates from a study of blood T cell repertoires in COVID-19. Turning to the study itself: COVID-19 samples collected from the United States, Italy and Spain covered acute and convalescent phases.

Original handling: Nucleated cell number was recorded as an estimate derived from reference gene primer amplification. Repertoires were generated with immunoSEQ multiplex PCR, while TCRdb's copy carries only in-frame clones and drops some. The DNA gave D and trimming, while V, J and clone size come from that table. Of fewer than 250,000 clones in the sample, less than 90% were seen once. V lost 5 bases and J lost 8, with 9 bases in between. The CDR3 sequence is 12 residues long. Germline loops: CDR1 MNHEY, CDR2 SVGAGI. The TCR sequence derives from a woman in her seventies with active or convalescent COVID-19. This chain connects TRBV6-5 to TRBJ1-4; D not certain. The sequencing input was peripheral blood. CDR3 DNA: TGTGCCAGCAGTAACCGAGGCGAAAAACTGTTTTTT. Protein product: CASSNRGEKLFF.